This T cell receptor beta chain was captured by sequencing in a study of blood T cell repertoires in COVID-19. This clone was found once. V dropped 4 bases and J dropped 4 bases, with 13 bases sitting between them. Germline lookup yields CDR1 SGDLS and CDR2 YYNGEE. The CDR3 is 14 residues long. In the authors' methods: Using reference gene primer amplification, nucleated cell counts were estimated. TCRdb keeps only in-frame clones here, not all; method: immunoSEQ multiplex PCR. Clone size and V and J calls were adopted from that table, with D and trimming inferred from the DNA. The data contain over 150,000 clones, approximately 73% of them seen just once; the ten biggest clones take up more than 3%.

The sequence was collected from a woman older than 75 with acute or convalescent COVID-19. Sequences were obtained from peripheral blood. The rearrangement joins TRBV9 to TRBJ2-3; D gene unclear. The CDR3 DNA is TGTGCCAGCAGCCAAACGCTCATAGCAGATACGCAGTATTTT. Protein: CASSQTLIADTQYF.